A selection of T cell receptor beta chains follows, all from one sample in a study of cytomegalovirus exposure and HLA in healthy donors. Method: immunoSEQ multiplex PCR; TCRdb's copy keeps in-frame clones and lacks some. The sample gives fewer than 200,000 clones, 68% of which show up once; about 2.9% is in the top ten. The specimen sequenced was PBMCs. These receptors were obtained from a middle-aged woman in good health and CMV-seropositive. Each CDR3 is given with its conserved first and last residue. D genes are given only for firm matches. Part of the rows lack a size; the others show once, few, many or a class for expanded clones.

D gene,clone size,CDR3 length,J gene,V gene,CDR3 DNA,CDR3 protein
-,few,14,TRBJ1-5,TRBV19,TGTGCCAGTAGGGCGGACACCAGATATCAGCCCCAGCATTTT,CASRADTRYQPQHF
-,-,14,TRBJ1-5,TRBV6-1,TGTGCCAGCAGTGATTCGCAGGGCGCTCAGCCCCAGCATTTT,CASSDSQGAQPQHF
-,-,12,TRBJ1-2,TRBV2,TGTGCCAGCAGAGGGGGGGGGCCCGGCTACACCTTC,CASRGGGPGYTF
TRBD1,-,14,TRBJ2-7,TRBV19,TGTGCCAGTAGTATACGGGACAGCTCCTACGAGCAGTACTTC,CASSIRDSSYEQYF
TRBD1,-,15,TRBJ1-4,TRBV6-6,TGTGCCAGCAGTCTCGGACAGGCAACTAATGAAAAACTGTTTTTT,CASSLGQATNEKLFF
-,-,19,TRBJ2-1,TRBV7-5,TGTGCCAGAAGCTTAGAATCTAGCGGGAGGGAAAAAACCTACAATGAGCAGTTCTTC,CARSLESSGREKTYNEQFF
-,few,14,TRBJ1-5,TRBV6-5,TGTGCCAGCAGTTACAGTCAGATCAATCAGCCCCAGCATTTT,CASSYSQINQPQHF
-,-,15,TRBJ1-3,TRBV7-8,TGTGCCAGCAGCATTACAGGTCTCTCTGGAAACACCATATATTTT,CASSITGLSGNTIYF
-,few,12,TRBJ2-7,TRBV6-6,TGTGCCAGCAGTTACAACAAAGATGAGCAGTACTTC,CASSYNKDEQYF
-,-,14,TRBJ1-1,TRBV7-3,TGTGCCAGCAGCTTACAATTGGACAGCACTGAAGCTTTCTTT,CASSLQLDSTEAFF
-,-,14,TRBJ2-5,TRBV13,TGTGCCAGCAGCTTAAACAGGGTGAGAGAGACCCAGTACTTC,CASSLNRVRETQYF
-,-,15,TRBJ2-3,TRBV4-3,TGCGCCAGCAGCCAAGAGAACAGGGTCACAGATACGCAGTATTTT,CASSQENRVTDTQYF
TRBD2,-,16,TRBJ2-7,TRBV7-2,TGTGCCAGCAGCTTAGAGGCGGGGAGGGCCGGTGTAGAGCAGTACTTC,CASSLEAGRAGVEQYF
TRBD1,-,16,TRBJ2-7,TRBV18,TGTGCCAGCTCACACGATCTGACAGGGGCGTACTACGAGCAGTACTTC,CASSHDLTGAYYEQYF
-,-,12,TRBJ1-1,TRBV7-6,TGTGCCAGCAGCCACCCGGGCACTGAAGCTTTCTTT,CASSHPGTEAFF
-,-,14,TRBJ1-1,TRBV16,TGTGCCAGCAGCCTTTCGTCGGGGTGGCCTGAAGCTTTCTTT,CASSLSSGWPEAFF
-,-,13,TRBJ2-5,TRBV9,TGTGCCAGCAGCGTAGTGGCGGGGGAGACCCAGTACTTC,CASSVVAGETQYF
-,-,15,TRBJ2-7,TRBV5-1,TGCGCCAGCAGCTTAAGTGCGGCGAGCTCCTACGAGCAGTACTTC,CASSLSAASSYEQYF
-,-,15,TRBJ1-1,TRBV5-6,TGTGCCAGCAGCTACATAGACAGAGTGAACACTGAAGCTTTCTTT,CASSYIDRVNTEAFF
-,-,15,TRBJ2-6,TRBV5-1,TGCGCCAGCATGCAGGGTTCTAGTGGGGCCAACGTCCTGACTTTC,CASMQGSSGANVLTF
-,few,14,TRBJ1-4,TRBV7-2,TGTGCCAGCAGCTCGGGGGAGACTAATGAAAAACTGTTTTTT,CASSSGETNEKLFF
TRBD2,-,16,TRBJ2-6,TRBV25-1,TGTGCCAGCAGTGAGATGGGAGGGGTAGGGGCCAACGTCCTGACTTTC,CASSEMGGVGANVLTF
-,-,13,TRBJ1-2,TRBV19,TGTGCCAGTAGTATGGACAGAGACTATGGCTACACCTTC,CASSMDRDYGYTF
TRBD2,-,15,TRBJ2-1,TRBV2,TGTGCCAGCTCCCGGACTAGCGGGGGGGCTGGTGAGCAGTTCTTC,CASSRTSGGAGEQFF
-,-,14,TRBJ2-5,TRBV18,TGTGCCAGCTCACCACAGGGAGAGGGAGAGACCCAGTACTTC,CASSPQGEGETQYF
TRBD1,-,18,TRBJ1-4,TRBV5-1,TGCGCCAGCAACCCCTGGGGGACAGGCCAAGGGGGTAATGAAAAACTGTTTTTT,CASNPWGTGQGGNEKLFF
TRBD2,-,16,TRBJ2-5,TRBV18,TGTGCCAGCTCACCAGAGCGGGGGGGCCTAGGAGAGACCCAGTACTTC,CASSPERGGLGETQYF
TRBD1,-,17,TRBJ2-7,TRBV28,TGTGCCAGCAGTTTTCCTAGGACAGGTGTCATCTCCTACGAGCAGTACTTC,CASSFPRTGVISYEQYF
TRBD1,-,15,TRBJ2-7,TRBV6-5,TGTGCCAGCAGGGCTAAGGACAGGCCGTGGGACGAGCAGTACTTC,CASRAKDRPWDEQYF
TRBD2,-,17,TRBJ2-3,TRBV7-2,TGTGCCAGCAGCTTATTTGCTAGCGGTGCTAGCACAGATACGCAGTATTTT,CASSLFASGASTDTQYF
TRBD2,-,15,TRBJ2-3,TRBV7-6,TGTGCCAGCAGCCTAGCGGGGGCTTCGGGGGATACGCAGTATTTT,CASSLAGASGDTQYF
TRBD2,-,15,TRBJ2-1,TRBV5-4,TGTGCCAGCAGCAAACTAGAATCCGGGAGGAATGAGCAGTTCTTC,CASSKLESGRNEQFF
-,-,14,TRBJ2-1,TRBV29-1,TGCAGCGTTGATCAAGGGGGCTCCTACAATGAGCAGTTCTTC,CSVDQGGSYNEQFF
-,once,15,TRBJ2-7,TRBV7-8,TGTGCCAGCAGCGGAAGGGGACTGGGCTCCTCCGAGCAGTACTTC,CASSGRGLGSSEQYF
-,-,13,TRBJ1-5,TRBV28,TGTGCCAGCAATGACAGGAGCAATCAGCCCCAGCATTTT,CASNDRSNQPQHF
TRBD1,few,12,TRBJ2-7,TRBV2,TGTGCCAGCAGCACGACAGGGCTCGAGCAGTACTTC,CASSTTGLEQYF
-,few,15,TRBJ2-3,TRBV9,TGTGCCAGCAGCGTATTACCAGGGTCCACAGATACGCAGTATTTT,CASSVLPGSTDTQYF
-,-,12,TRBJ1-2,TRBV6-5,TGTGCCAGCAGGGACCAGGGATACGGCTACCCCTTC,CASRDQGYGYPF
-,-,18,TRBJ1-6,TRBV5-6,TGTGCCAGCAGCTTGCGTGCTCTGTGGGAGGGCTATAATTCACCCCTCCACTTT,CASSLRALWEGYNSPLHF
-,few,13,TRBJ1-1,TRBV4-3,TGCGCCAGCAGCCAAGACGGGGGCACTGAAGCTTTCTTT,CASSQDGGTEAFF
-,-,15,TRBJ1-1,TRBV4-1,TGCGCCAGCAGCCAAGTTTCCCCAGCGGGAGCCGGAGCTTTCTTT,CASSQVSPAGAGAFF
TRBD2,-,16,TRBJ2-7,TRBV19,TGTGCCAGTAGTATAGACCCGGGACTAGCAGCCTACGAGCAGTACTTC,CASSIDPGLAAYEQYF
-,-,11,TRBJ2-7,TRBV19,TGTGCCAGTAGTCCGGGTCTCGAGCAGTACTTC,CASSPGLEQYF
TRBD1,few,13,TRBJ2-1,TRBV19,TGTGCCAGCTCGGGACAGGGAATCGTTGAGCAGTTCTTC,CASSGQGIVEQFF
-,few,19,TRBJ1-1,TRBV12-5,TGTGCTAGTGGTTCGGAAACGAGACGTAGTAGGGGCATGAACACTGAAGCTTTCTTT,CASGSETRRSRGMNTEAFF
-,-,15,TRBJ1-5,TRBV6-1,TGTGCCAGCAGTGATCGGAGGGGAGGCAATCAGCCCCAGCATTTT,CASSDRRGGNQPQHF
TRBD2,-,15,TRBJ2-7,TRBV28,TGTGCCAGCAGTTTATATAGCGGGAGGACCGACGAGCAGTACTTC,CASSLYSGRTDEQYF
TRBD1,-,15,TRBJ2-7,TRBV28,TGTGCCAGCAGTTTAGGCCCAGGGGGAACCTACGAGCAGTACTTC,CASSLGPGGTYEQYF
-,-,13,TRBJ2-2,TRBV2,TGTGCCAGCGAGGCCCCGAACACCGGGGAGCTGTTTTTT,CASEAPNTGELFF
TRBD2,-,16,TRBJ2-5,TRBV4-2,TGTGCCAGCAGAGGATTTAGCGGGAGGGCGCGAGAGACCCAGTACTTC,CASRGFSGRARETQYF